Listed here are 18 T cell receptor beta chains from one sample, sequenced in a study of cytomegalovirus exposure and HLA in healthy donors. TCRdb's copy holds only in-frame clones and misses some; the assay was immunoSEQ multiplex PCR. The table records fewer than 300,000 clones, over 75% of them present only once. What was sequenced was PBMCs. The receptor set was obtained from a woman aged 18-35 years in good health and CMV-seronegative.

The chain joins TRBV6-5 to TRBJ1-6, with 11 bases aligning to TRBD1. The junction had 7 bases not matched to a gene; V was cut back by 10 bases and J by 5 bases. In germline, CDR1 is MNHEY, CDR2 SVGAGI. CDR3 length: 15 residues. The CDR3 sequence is CATSWDRGNNSPLHF. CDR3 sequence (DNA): TGTGCCACCTCCTGGGACAGGGGGAATAATTCACCCCTCCACTTT.

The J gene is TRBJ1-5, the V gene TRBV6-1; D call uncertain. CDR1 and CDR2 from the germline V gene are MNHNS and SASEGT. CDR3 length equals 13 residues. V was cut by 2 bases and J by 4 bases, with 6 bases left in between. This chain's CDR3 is CASSELENQPQHF. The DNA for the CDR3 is TGTGCCAGCAGTGAATTAGAGAATCAGCCCCAGCATTTT.

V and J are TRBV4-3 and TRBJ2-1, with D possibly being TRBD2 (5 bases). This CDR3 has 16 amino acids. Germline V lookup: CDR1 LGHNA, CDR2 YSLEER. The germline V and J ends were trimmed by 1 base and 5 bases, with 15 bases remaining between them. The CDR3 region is CASSQVRGSVNNEQFF. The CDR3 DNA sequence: TGCGCCAGCAGCCAAGTTCGTGGGAGTGTCAACAATGAGCAGTTCTTC.

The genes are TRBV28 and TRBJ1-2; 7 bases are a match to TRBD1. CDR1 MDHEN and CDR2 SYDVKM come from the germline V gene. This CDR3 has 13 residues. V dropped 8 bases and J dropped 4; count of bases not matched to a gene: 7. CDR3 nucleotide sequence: TGTGCCAGCGGCCTACAGGGGTCCTATGGCTACACCTTC. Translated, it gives CASGLQGSYGYTF.

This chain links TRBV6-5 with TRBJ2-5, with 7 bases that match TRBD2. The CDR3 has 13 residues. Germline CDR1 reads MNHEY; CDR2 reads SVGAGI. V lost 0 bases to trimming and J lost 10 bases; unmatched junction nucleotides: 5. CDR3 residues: CASSYSGGVDQYF. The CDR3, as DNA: TGTGCCAGCAGTTACTCGGGAGGGGTAGACCAGTACTTC.

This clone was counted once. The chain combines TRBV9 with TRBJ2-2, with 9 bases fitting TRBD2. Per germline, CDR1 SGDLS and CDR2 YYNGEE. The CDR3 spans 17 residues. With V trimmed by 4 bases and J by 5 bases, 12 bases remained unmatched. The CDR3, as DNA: TGTGCCAGCAGCTTGCGAAAAGCGGGAGGCCAGACCGGGGAGCTGTTTTTT. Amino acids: CASSLRKAGGQTGELFF.

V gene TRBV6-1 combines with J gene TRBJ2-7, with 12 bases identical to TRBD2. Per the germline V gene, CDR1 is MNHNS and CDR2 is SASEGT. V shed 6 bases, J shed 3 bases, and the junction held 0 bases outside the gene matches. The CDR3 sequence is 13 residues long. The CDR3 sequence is CASRGLAGYEQYF. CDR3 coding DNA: TGTGCCAGCAGGGGACTAGCGGGCTACGAGCAGTACTTC.

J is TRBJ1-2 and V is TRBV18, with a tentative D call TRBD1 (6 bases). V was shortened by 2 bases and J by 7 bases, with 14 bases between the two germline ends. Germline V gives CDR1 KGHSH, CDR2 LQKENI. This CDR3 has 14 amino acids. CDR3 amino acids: CASSPEDSTIGYTF. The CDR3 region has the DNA TGTGCCAGCTCACCAGAGGACAGTACGATTGGCTACACCTTC.

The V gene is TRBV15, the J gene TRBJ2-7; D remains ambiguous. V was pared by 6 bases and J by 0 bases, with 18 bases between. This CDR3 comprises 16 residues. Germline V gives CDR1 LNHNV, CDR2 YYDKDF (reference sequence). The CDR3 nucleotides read TGTGCCACCAGTCACCCGTCCCTAGACCCCTCCTACGAGCAGTACTTC. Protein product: CATSHPSLDPSYEQYF.

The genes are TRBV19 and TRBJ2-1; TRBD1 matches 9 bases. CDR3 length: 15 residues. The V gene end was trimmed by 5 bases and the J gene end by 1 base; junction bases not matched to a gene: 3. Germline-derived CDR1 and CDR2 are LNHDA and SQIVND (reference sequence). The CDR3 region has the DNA TGTGCCAGTAGTGACAGGGGGGGTTCCTACAATGAGCAGTTCTTC. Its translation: CASSDRGGSYNEQFF.

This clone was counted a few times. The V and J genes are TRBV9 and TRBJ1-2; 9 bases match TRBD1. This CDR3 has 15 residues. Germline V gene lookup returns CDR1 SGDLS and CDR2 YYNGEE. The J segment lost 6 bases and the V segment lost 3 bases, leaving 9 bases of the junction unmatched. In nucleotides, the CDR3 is TGTGCCAGCAGCGCCCTAACCGACAGGGGGAATGGCTACACCTTC. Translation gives CASSALTDRGNGYTF.

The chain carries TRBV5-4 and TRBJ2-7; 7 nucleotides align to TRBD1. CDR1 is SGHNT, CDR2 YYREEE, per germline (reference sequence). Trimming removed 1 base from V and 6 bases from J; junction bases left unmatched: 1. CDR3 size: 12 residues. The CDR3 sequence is CASSLTGAEQYF. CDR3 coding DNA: TGTGCCAGCAGCTTGACAGGGGCCGAGCAGTACTTC.

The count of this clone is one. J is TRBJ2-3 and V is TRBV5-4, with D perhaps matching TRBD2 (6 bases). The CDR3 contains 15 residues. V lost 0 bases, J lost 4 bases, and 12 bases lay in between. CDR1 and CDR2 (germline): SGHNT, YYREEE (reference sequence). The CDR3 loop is CASSLGFGSADTQYF. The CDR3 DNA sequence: TGTGCCAGCAGCTTGGGGTTCGGGAGCGCAGATACGCAGTATTTT.

The CDR3 DNA sequence: TGTGCCAGCAGTCCCACCTACAATGAGCAGTTCTTC. This sequence encodes CASSPTYNEQFF. The chain joins TRBV6-5 to TRBJ2-1; D remains unclear. The germline V and J ends were trimmed by 5 bases and 2 bases, with 4 bases remaining between them. The CDR3 extends over 12 amino acids. The V gene's germline CDR1 is MNHEY and CDR2 SVGAGI.

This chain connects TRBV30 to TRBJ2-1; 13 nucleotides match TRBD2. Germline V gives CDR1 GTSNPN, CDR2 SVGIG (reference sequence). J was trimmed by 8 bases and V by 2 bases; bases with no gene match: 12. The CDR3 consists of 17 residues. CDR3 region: CAWSSTRTSGSPDEQFF. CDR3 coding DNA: TGTGCCTGGAGTTCGACGAGGACTAGCGGGAGTCCGGATGAGCAGTTCTTC.

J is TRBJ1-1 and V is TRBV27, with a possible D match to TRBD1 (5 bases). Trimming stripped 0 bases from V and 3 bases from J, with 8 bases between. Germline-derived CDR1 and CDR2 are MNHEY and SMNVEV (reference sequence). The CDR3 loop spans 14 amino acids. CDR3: CASSLSGVYTEAFF. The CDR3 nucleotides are TGTGCCAGCAGTTTATCAGGGGTGTACACTGAAGCTTTCTTT.

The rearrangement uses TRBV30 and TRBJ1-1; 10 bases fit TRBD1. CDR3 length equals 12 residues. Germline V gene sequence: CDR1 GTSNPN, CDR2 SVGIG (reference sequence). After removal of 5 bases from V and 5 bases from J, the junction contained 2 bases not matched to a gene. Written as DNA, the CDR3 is TGTGCCTGGGGACAGGGGGGAACTGAAGCTTTCTTT. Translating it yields CAWGQGGTEAFF.

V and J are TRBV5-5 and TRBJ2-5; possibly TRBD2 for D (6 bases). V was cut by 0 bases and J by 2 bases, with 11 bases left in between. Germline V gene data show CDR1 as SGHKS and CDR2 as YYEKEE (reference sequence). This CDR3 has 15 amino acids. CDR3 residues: CASSLVGGPQETQYF. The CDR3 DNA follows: TGTGCCAGCAGCTTGGTTGGAGGGCCACAAGAGACCCAGTACTTC.